Below are 24 T cell receptor beta chains sequenced from a single sample in a study of post-analysis software for immune sequencing data. Presence of unique molecular identifiers characterized the TCR beta cDNA libraries. TCRdb re-analysed the PCR reads in MiXCR, keeping a single row per CDR3 protein. The data show 600,000 to 700,000 distinct CDR3 sequences, with around 60% seen just once and over 9% held by the top ten. General study results and limits: Among 4 or 5 TRBV segments more frequent in patients than controls were TRBV5-6, TRBV5-1 and TRBV20-1.

Antigens for these TCRs are unknown. Sequencing was done on a sample of blood. The receptor set was obtained from a girl between 2 and 10 years old with multiple sclerosis.

The chain joins TRBV2 to TRBJ2-1; D is unclear. The CDR3 spans 14 residues. Germline V gene data show CDR1 as SNHLY and CDR2 as FYNNEI. V was pared by 3 bases and J by 6 bases, with 12 bases between. The CDR3 is CASSDRTGSNEQFF. In DNA, the CDR3 is TGTGCCAGCAGTGATAGGACCGGAAGCAATGAGCAGTTCTTC.

As DNA, the CDR3 is TGTGCCAGCAGTTTCTCCCGGACTAGCGGGAGATCGTACGAGCAGTACTTC. Its protein product is CASSFSRTSGRSYEQYF. The chain uses TRBV28 and TRBJ2-7, with 13 bases identical to TRBD2. This CDR3 has 17 amino acids. From germline, CDR1 is MDHEN and CDR2 SYDVKM. Trimming took 3 bases from V and 4 from J; bases not matched to a gene: 9. The whole variable domain, filled in from reference TRBV28 and TRBJ2-7, reads DVKVTQSSRYLVKRTGEKVFLECVQDMDHENMFWYRQDPGLGLRLIYFSYDVKMKEKGDIPEGYSVSREKKERFSLILESASTNQTSMYLCASSFSRTSGRSYEQYFGPGTRLTVT.

Only a few counts were recorded for this clonotype. The CDR3 is CASSFSSGTDTQYF. For the CDR3, the DNA is TGCGCCAGCAGCTTCAGTAGCGGCACAGATACGCAGTATTTT. This chain uses TRBV5-1 with TRBJ2-3; D possibly corresponds to TRBD2 (5 bases). CDR1 SGHRS and CDR2 YFSETQ come from the germline V gene. V shed 2 bases and J shed 1 base, with 8 bases lying between them. The CDR3 sequence is 14 residues long.

V and J are TRBV20-1 and TRBJ2-5, with TRBD2 matching over 13 bases. Per the germline V gene, CDR1 is DFQATT and CDR2 is SNEGSKA (reference sequence). The ends lost 2 bases at V and 4 bases at J; junction bases unmatched: 4. The CDR3 totals 15 residues. Written as DNA, the CDR3 is TGCAGTGCTAGACGGACTAGCGGGAGTTCAGAGACCCAGTACTTC. Its protein is CSARRTSGSSETQYF.

V gene TRBV9 combines with J gene TRBJ1-2; 10 bases map to TRBD1. The ends lost 3 bases at V and 6 bases at J; junction bases unmatched: 8. Germline CDR1 and CDR2: SGDLS and YYNGEE. The CDR3 is 15 amino acids. CDR3 protein: CASSDSTGGKDGYTF. The CDR3 DNA reads as TGTGCCAGCAGCGACTCGACAGGGGGCAAGGATGGCTACACCTTC.

The chain carries TRBV29-1 and TRBJ2-1; D is uncertain. V dropped 0 bases and J dropped 10 bases, with 16 bases sitting between them. Germline CDR1 SQVTM, CDR2 ANQGSEA. The CDR3 runs to 14 residues. The CDR3 protein is CSVEDLRLSGEQFF. In DNA, the CDR3 is TGCAGCGTTGAAGATCTTCGGCTTTCGGGCGAGCAGTTCTTC.

V gene TRBV5-1 combines with J gene TRBJ1-2, with a tentative D call TRBD1 (5 bases). The germline gives CDR1 SGHRS, CDR2 YFSETQ. V lost 4 bases and J lost 2, with 12 bases in between. The CDR3 length is 14 residues. The CDR3 region has the DNA TGCGCCAGCAGCCCTGGGGAGGGGAACTATGGCTACACCTTC. This codes for CASSPGEGNYGYTF.

The sample holds one count of this clonotype. The chain employs TRBV5-1 and TRBJ2-7, with D tentatively TRBD2 (6 bases). V lost 2 bases and J 3 bases, leaving 12 bases between the germline ends. The CDR3 spans 14 residues. Looked up from germline, CDR1 is SGHRS and CDR2 is YFSETQ. As DNA, the CDR3 is TGCGCCAGCAGCTTTCTTACGGAGGGCTACGAGCAGTACTTC. It codes for CASSFLTEGYEQYF.

Points on this clonotype: The conserved closing phenylalanine or tryptophan is absent in this CDR3, likely reflecting a read error. The rearrangement links TRBV10-3 to TRBJ1-1; D remains ambiguous. The CDR3 totals 13 residues. Germline lookup yields CDR1 ENHRY and CDR2 SYGVKD. V lost 7 bases and J lost 2, with 11 bases in between. The CDR3 DNA reads as TGTGCCATCATCGCGGACGTCAACACTGAAGCTTTCCTT. Translated: CAIIADVNTEAFL.

The chain has TRBV4-3 and TRBJ2-1, with D perhaps TRBD1 or TRBD2 (6 bases each). Germline lookup yields CDR1 LGHNA and CDR2 YSLEER. CDR3 length equals 19 residues. V shed 0 bases and J shed 5 bases, with 23 bases lying between them. CDR3 DNA sequence: TGCGCCAGCAGCCAAGACCTTCCCCTCTTGGAAGGGGGGAACAATGAGCAGTTCTTC. Translation gives CASSQDLPLLEGGNNEQFF.

CDR3: CASGPWANEQFF. DNA for the CDR3: TGTGCCAGCGGCCCCTGGGCGAATGAGCAGTTCTTC. This chain joins TRBV6-2 or TRBV6-3 and TRBJ2-1; D is unclear. This CDR3 region has 12 residues. V dropped 8 bases and J dropped 7 bases, with 12 bases sitting between them. Germline V CDR1 and CDR2: MNHEY, SVGEGT.

This clonotype has just one count. J is TRBJ2-3 and V is TRBV5-1; D not resolved. There are 17 residues in the CDR3. Trimming shortened V by 3 bases and J by 0 bases, and 17 bases separated the two germline ends. CDR1 SGHRS and CDR2 YFSETQ come from the germline V gene. The CDR3 loop is CASSSTPTRSSTDTQYF. The DNA for the CDR3 is TGCGCCAGCAGCTCGACACCGACGCGTTCTAGCACAGATACGCAGTATTTT. The full variable domain, with the rest looked up from reference TRBV5-1 and TRBJ2-3, is KAGVTQTPRYLIKTRGQQVTLSCSPISGHRSVSWYQQTPGQGLQFLFEYFSETQRNKGNFPGRFSGRQFSNSRSEMNVSTLELGDSALYLCASSSTPTRSSTDTQYFGPGTRLTVL.

V is TRBV27 and J is TRBJ1-6; tentatively, D is TRBD1 (6 bases). Germline CDR1 MNHEY, CDR2 SMNVEV (reference sequence). The V and J ends lost 3 bases and 1 base respectively, with 22 bases between them. The CDR3 loop spans 20 amino acids. CDR3 sequence reads: CASSFRTRREGESYNSPLHF. CDR3 coding DNA: TGTGCCAGCAGTTTCCGAACAAGACGGGAGGGGGAGTCCTATAATTCACCCCTCCACTTT.

The sample holds a few counts of this clonotype. The J gene is TRBJ2-4, the V gene TRBV5-1; the D is unclear. Germline CDR1 and CDR2: SGHRS and YFSETQ. V was clipped by 9 bases and J by 5 bases, with 0 bases between them. This CDR3 contains 8 residues. CDR3 sequence (DNA): TGCGCCAAAAACATTCAGTACTTC. This encodes CAKNIQYF.

This clonotype has just a few counts. This chain joins TRBV10-3 and TRBJ2-7; 10 nucleotides align to TRBD1. The V gene's germline CDR1 is ENHRY and CDR2 SYGVKD. The CDR3 contains 13 residues. The V and J ends lost 4 bases and 7 bases, in that order; junction bases with no gene match: 4. DNA of the CDR3: TGTGCCATCAGTGGGGGACAGGGGAATGAGCAGTACTTC. The encoded protein is CAISGGQGNEQYF.

The chain is built from TRBV6-5 and TRBJ1-5; weak D call: TRBD1 (5 bases). The CDR3 is 13 amino acids. Trimming took off 4 bases at V and 5 bases at J, with 9 bases between the two ends. Germline V lookup: CDR1 MNHEY, CDR2 SVGAGI. CDR3 residues: CASSFDSHQPQHF. The CDR3 DNA reads as TGTGCCAGCAGTTTCGACAGTCATCAGCCCCAGCATTTT.

The chain links TRBV27 to TRBJ2-2; no reliable D call. The CDR3 runs 16 residues. Trimming removed 5 bases from V and 7 bases from J, with 20 bases in between. The V gene's germline CDR1 is MNHEY and CDR2 SMNVEV (reference sequence). CDR3 loop: CASSVHSRRSDGELFF. CDR3 in DNA: TGTGCCAGCAGTGTCCATTCCCGTCGGTCGGACGGGGAGCTGTTTTTT.

A few counts support this clonotype. V and J are TRBV28 and TRBJ2-3; D unclear. Germline V gives CDR1 MDHEN, CDR2 SYDVKM. Trimming took 8 bases from V and 6 from J, leaving 12 bases between them. The CDR3 sequence is 12 residues long. This CDR3 is CASEASWDTQYF. CDR3 in DNA: TGTGCCAGCGAGGCAAGCTGGGATACGCAGTATTTT.

On this clonotype: Its ends do not fully match the called genes, so a read error is possible. The rearrangement joins TRBV12-3 or TRBV12-4 to TRBJ2-5, with a weak D call TRBD1 (5 bases). This CDR3 spans 14 amino acids. The CDR3: CASSLGVNQETQYF. The DNA of the CDR3 is TGTGCCAGCAGCTTAGGGGTGAACCAAGAGACCCAGTACTTC.

This CDR3 is CASSQISRGPYNEQFF. CDR3 nucleotides: TGCGCCAGCAGCCAGATCAGCAGGGGTCCCTACAATGAGCAGTTCTTC. The chain couples TRBV4-1 to TRBJ2-1, with D perhaps TRBD1 (6 bases). V was trimmed by 3 bases and J by 2 bases, leaving 14 bases between them. Germline CDR1 is MGHRA and CDR2 is YSYEKL. The CDR3 is 16 residues long.

This clonotype was observed a few times. The CDR3 sequence is CSANRDWNSYEQYF. Written as DNA, the CDR3 is TGCAGTGCCAACCGGGACTGGAACTCCTACGAGCAGTACTTC. V usage is TRBV20-1 and J usage is TRBJ2-7; weak D call: TRBD2 (6 bases). This CDR3 has 14 amino acids. The ends were cut back, 6 bases at V and 0 bases at J, with 15 bases in the middle. Per the germline V gene, CDR1 is DFQATT and CDR2 is SNEGSKA (reference sequence).

The J gene is TRBJ2-7, the V gene TRBV29-1; 13 positions agree with TRBD2. The CDR3 consists of 14 residues. Trimming at V came to 4 bases and at J to 3 bases, leaving 3 bases not matched to a gene. The germline gives CDR1 SQVTM, CDR2 ANQGSEA. CDR3 DNA: TGCAGCGTTGTACTAGCGGGAGGGGTCTACGAGCAGTACTTC. Amino acid sequence: CSVVLAGGVYEQYF.

The rearrangement joins TRBV2 to TRBJ2-3, with D hard to call. V gave up 3 bases and J gave up 2 bases, with 9 bases separating them. Germline V lookup: CDR1 SNHLY, CDR2 FYNNEI. The CDR3 contains 14 residues. The CDR3 DNA sequence: TGTGCCAGCAGTGAGGAGAATTTCACAGATACGCAGTATTTT. It specifies CASSEENFTDTQYF.

This clonotype occurred a few times. The rearrangement uses TRBV21-1 and TRBJ2-5; the table calls TRBD2, which could not be checked here. TRBV21-1 is labeled a pseudogene. The CDR3 length is 17 residues. CDR3 region: CASSKGEGREYQETQYF. CDR3 DNA: TGTGCCAGCAGCAAGGGGGAGGGCCGGGAGTACCAAGAGACCCAGTACTTC.